The 10 T cell receptor beta chains in this list originate from one sample, sequenced in a study of T cell changes during pregnancy in multiple sclerosis. Repertoires were generated with immunoSEQ multiplex PCR, while TCRdb's copy carries only in-frame clones and drops some. Of 30,000 to 40,000 clones detected, roughly 93% appear once; the ten largest clones hold 0.39%. Here the sequenced sample was CD4+ T cells from peripheral blood mononuclear cells, taken in the second trimester of pregnancy. Every receptor here comes from a female donor with multiple sclerosis, enrolled in a pregnancy study.

The sample holds one count of this clone. This chain joins TRBV6-1 and TRBJ2-5; TRBD1 agrees at 9 bases. V was pared by 7 bases and J by 3 bases, with 9 bases of the junction left unmatched. The CDR3 extends over 15 amino acids. Germline CDR1 MNHNS, CDR2 SASEGT. The CDR3 is CASTLGGTGKETQYF. The CDR3, as DNA: TGTGCCAGCACCCTAGGAGGGACAGGGAAAGAGACCCAGTACTTC.

The chain uses TRBV28 and TRBJ1-2; tentative D call: TRBD1 (6 bases). The CDR3 runs 14 residues. V was trimmed by 11 bases and J by 1 base, leaving 17 bases between them. Germline-derived CDR1 and CDR2 are MDHEN and SYDVKM. CDR3 sequence reads: CALTAGGRNYGYTF. CDR3 nucleotides: TGTGCCCTCACCGCGGGGGGGCGTAACTATGGCTACACCTTC.

J is TRBJ2-1 and V is TRBV5-1; 7 nucleotides match TRBD1. Germline V gene data show CDR1 as SGHRS and CDR2 as YFSETQ. Trimming at V came to 7 bases and at J to 7 bases, leaving 11 bases not matched to a gene. This CDR3 is 14 amino acids long. In DNA, the CDR3 is TGCGCCAGCTCCCGAAATATACAGGGGAATGAGCAGTTCTTC. Its translation: CASSRNIQGNEQFF.

About this clone: The junction differs from germline at one of its ends, possibly a read error. The chain has TRBV5-1 and TRBJ1-2; D not certain. CDR3 length equals 13 residues. Germline CDR1 SGHRS, CDR2 YFSETQ. In DNA form, the CDR3 reads TGCGCCAGCAGCTTGGACAGCCTCTATCGCTACACCTTC. This translates into CASSLDSLYRYTF.

The chain carries TRBV28 and TRBJ2-7, with 9 bases identical to TRBD1. The CDR3 has 15 residues. The J segment lost 4 bases and the V segment lost 3 bases, leaving 7 bases of the junction unmatched. Germline-derived CDR1 and CDR2 are MDHEN and SYDVKM. CDR3 region: CASSLSGTGTYEQYF. The CDR3 DNA sequence: TGTGCCAGCAGTTTGAGTGGGACAGGGACATACGAGCAGTACTTC.

The rearrangement links TRBV15 to TRBJ1-5; 8 nucleotides line up with TRBD1. The CDR3 spans 17 residues. Germline CDR1 LNHNV, CDR2 YYDKDF (reference sequence). V lost 8 bases, J lost 2 bases, and 14 bases stayed unmatched. CDR3 nucleotides: TGTGCCACCGAAGGCGGACAGGGAAGGATGGGCAATCAGCCCCAGCATTTT. Residues: CATEGGQGRMGNQPQHF.

The V call is TRBV6-1, the J call TRBJ1-5, with 7 positions matching TRBD1. The junction had 6 bases not matched to a gene; V was cut back by 6 bases and J by 1 base. CDR1 is MNHNS and CDR2 is SASEGT in the germline V gene. The CDR3 contains 15 residues. CDR3: CASRADRISNQPQHF. The CDR3 DNA reads as TGTGCCAGCAGGGCGGACAGGATCAGCAATCAGCCCCAGCATTTT.

The J gene is TRBJ1-1, the V gene TRBV4-1; TRBD1 might be the D (6 bases). V was clipped by 0 bases and J by 5 bases, with 10 bases between them. CDR3 length: 14 amino acids. Germline V lookup: CDR1 MGHRA, CDR2 YSYEKL. CDR3 in DNA: TGCGCCAGCAGCCAAGATACAGGGCGGACTGAAGCTTTCTTT. Translating gives CASSQDTGRTEAFF.

This clone came up once. The rearrangement links TRBV9 to TRBJ2-3; tentatively, D is TRBD2 (5 bases). CDR1 and CDR2 (germline): SGDLS, YYNGEE. Between the trimmed V and J ends, which lost 3 bases and 2 bases, there was a span of 7 bases. The CDR3 is 13 amino acids. As DNA, the CDR3 is TGTGCCAGCAGCGCGGAGGACACAGATACGCAGTATTTT. Amino acid sequence: CASSAEDTDTQYF.

This chain joins TRBV25-1 and TRBJ2-1, with 12 bases fitting TRBD2. The length of the CDR3 is 15 residues. V lost 3 bases, J lost 6 bases, and 3 bases stayed unmatched. Germline lookup yields CDR1 MGHDK and CDR2 SYGVNS. The CDR3 sequence: CASSDGGLAGNEQFF. The CDR3 region has the DNA TGTGCCAGCAGTGATGGGGGACTAGCGGGCAATGAGCAGTTCTTC.